A selection of T cell receptor beta chains follows, all from one sample in a study of preoperative IRX-2 immunotherapy in early breast cancer. Method: immunoSEQ multiplex PCR; TCRdb's copy keeps in-frame clones and lacks some. The sample includes around 57,000 clones, 94% of them seen just once. Sampling was conducted from a patient treated with IRX-2 immunotherapy. The receptors shown here come from a human donor with breast cancer. CDR3s include the opening cysteine and the closing phenylalanine or tryptophan. D genes are given only for firm matches. Size is omitted from some rows. Given values are once, few, many or a class for expanded clones.

TRBJ2-5 | once | TRBD1 | TRBV5-8 | TGTGCCAGCAGCTTCCCCGGGACAGGGGTGGAGACCCAGTACTTC | CASSFPGTGVETQYF
TRBJ1-5 | . | . | TRBV19 | TGTGCCAGTAGTCCCGACAGGAATCAGCCCCAGCATTTT | CASSPDRNQPQHF
TRBJ2-3 | . | TRBD1 | TRBV7-9 | TGTGCCAGCAGCACAGACAGGGCTGGCACAGATACGCAGTATTTT | CASSTDRAGTDTQYF
TRBJ1-2 | . | . | TRBV5-4 | TGTGCCAGCAGCTTGGCGTATAAATTAACTCCTTCCCGCTATGGCTACACCTTC | CASSLAYKLTPSRYGYTF
TRBJ2-5 | . | . | TRBV2 | TGTGCCAGCACTACGGGCGGCCTAGAGACCCAGTACTTC | CASTTGGLETQYF
TRBJ2-7 | . | TRBD1 | TRBV7-9 | TGTGCCAGCAGCCGGATCCGGACAGGGGACGAGCAGTACTTC | CASSRIRTGDEQYF
TRBJ1-1 | few | . | TRBV29-1 | TGCAGCGTTGTAGTCCCCATGATGGGCACTGAAGCTTTCTTT | CSVVVPMMGTEAFF
TRBJ1-2 | . | TRBD1 | TRBV7-9 | TGTGCCAGCACCCTACCTACGACAGGGGACTATGGCTACACCTTC | CASTLPTTGDYGYTF
TRBJ1-1 | . | . | TRBV4-1 | TGCGCCAGCAGCCATCCCGTCGAGGGGATGGAAGCTTTCTTT | CASSHPVEGMEAFF
TRBJ1-1 | . | . | TRBV9 | TGTGCCAGCAGCGTGGGTGGGGGGCTAACTGAAGCTTTCTTT | CASSVGGGLTEAFF
TRBJ1-1 | . | . | TRBV6-1 | TGTGCCAGCAGAGAACCCAGGGTGCTGAACACTGAAGCTTTCTTT | CASREPRVLNTEAFF
TRBJ2-3 | . | . | TRBV5-6 | TGTGCCAGCAGCTTCACTAGGGATTCGCAGTATTTT | CASSFTRDSQYF
TRBJ1-2 | . | . | TRBV5-1 | TGCGCCAGCAGCTCCGAAAATGGTGGGACCTACACCTTC | CASSSENGGTYTF
TRBJ2-1 | once | TRBD2 | TRBV28 | TGTGCCAGCCAGACTAGCGGGGGGACAGATAGTTATGAGCAGTTCTTC | CASQTSGGTDSYEQFF
TRBJ2-4 | . | TRBD2 | TRBV5-8 | TGTGCCAGCAGCTTGTGGACTAGCGGGAGGGCCTGGGAAAACATTCAGTACTTC | CASSLWTSGRAWENIQYF
TRBJ1-2 | once | . | TRBV6-5 | TGTGCCAGCAGTTACGGGCAGTTGGGTAACTATGGCTACACCTTC | CASSYGQLGNYGYTF
TRBJ1-5 | . | . | TRBV28 | TGTGCCAGCAGAGTTGGGGTCCATCAGCCCCAGCATTTT | CASRVGVHQPQHF
TRBJ2-7 | . | . | TRBV4-1 | TGCGCCAGCAGCCAAGGGGACGGGACCTACGAGCAGTACTTC | CASSQGDGTYEQYF
TRBJ1-4 | . | . | TRBV4-3 | TGCGCCAGCAGCCAAGAAGGGACTCCGAATGAAAAACTGTTTTTT | CASSQEGTPNEKLFF
TRBJ2-2 | . | TRBD1 | TRBV7-3 | TGTGCCAGCAGACCGGGACAGCACACCGGGGAGCTGTTTTTT | CASRPGQHTGELFF
TRBJ1-6 | once | . | TRBV5-1 | TGCGCCAGCAGCTTGGAGGGAGGGAGATATTCACCCCTCCACTTT | CASSLEGGRYSPLHF
TRBJ2-1 | . | . | TRBV5-1 | TGCGCCAGCAGCTCCACTAGAATACGCTACAATGAGCAGTTCTTC | CASSSTRIRYNEQFF
TRBJ2-4 | . | TRBD2 | TRBV28 | TGTGCCAGCAGTTTGGGGGGGTCCAAAAACATTCAGTACTTC | CASSLGGSKNIQYF
TRBJ2-2 | . | TRBD2 | TRBV7-9 | TGTGCCAGCAGCCCCGTACAGCGGGGGGTCACCGGGGAGCTGTTTTTT | CASSPVQRGVTGELFF
TRBJ2-5 | . | . | TRBV27 | TGTGCCAGCAGTCCTCTGTGGACAGAAGAGACCCAGTACTTC | CASSPLWTEETQYF
TRBJ1-4 | . | . | TRBV7-8 | TGTGCCAGCAGCTTATCAGGCAGACCCGAAAAACTGTTTTTT | CASSLSGRPEKLFF
TRBJ1-1 | once | TRBD1 | TRBV28 | TGTGCCAGCTTTTACAGGGGTTTGGGGCTGAACACTGAAGCTTTCTTT | CASFYRGLGLNTEAFF
TRBJ2-7 | . | TRBD1 | TRBV4-2 | TGTGCCAGCAGCCAAGGATCCCAGGACAGGCCCAGCTCCTACGAGCAGTACTTC | CASSQGSQDRPSSYEQYF
TRBJ2-2 | . | . | TRBV30 | TGTGCCTGGGGTGATTGGGGCGGGGAGCTGTTTTTT | CAWGDWGGELFF
TRBJ2-5 | once | TRBD2 | TRBV29-1 | TGCAGCGTTGAAGGTTCTAGCGGGCACCAAGAGACCCAGTACTTC | CSVEGSSGHQETQYF
TRBJ1-1 | . | TRBD1 | TRBV10-3 | TGTGCCATCAGTTCCCGACAGGGCGGTGAAGCTTTCTTT | CAISSRQGGEAFF